This TCR beta chain was retrieved from a study of T cells in Graves' hyperthyroidism and ophthalmopathy (dated by TCRdb to the late 2010s). With respect to the entire study: Peripheral blood was sampled at the time of initial diagnosis, prior to any treatment. A discovery cohort of approximately 100 patients, about 43 with Graves' ophthalmopathy and 55 to 60 with stable Graves' hyperthyroidism, was used to find distinguishing TCR V-J signatures. Prospective prediction of ophthalmopathy was tested in an independent validation cohort of approximately 19 hyperthyroidism patients and roughly 16 patients who later progressed to ophthalmopathy. The 75 to 100 discovery patients were randomly split 7:3 into training and test sets. The study also compared thyroid tissue and blood T-cell repertoires from a handful of Graves' hyperthyroidism patients. Following sampling, methimazole starting at 30 mg daily was given to hyperthyroidism patients, and high-dose intravenous methylprednisolone was given to ophthalmopathy patients. The paper reports TCR Vbeta CDR3 sequencing of approximately 140 peripheral blood samples: some 44 ophthalmopathy, under 80 hyperthyroidism and around 17 progressor patients. The full study reports these points: No statistical method was used to set the sample size in advance, and investigators knew the group allocation. In cross-validation, a model built on a 13 V-J signature told ophthalmopathy apart from stable hyperthyroidism with under 90% sensitivity and about 81% specificity, and in testing the same model reached 80%/75%. During validation, the model predicted progression to ophthalmopathy a median of around 7 months ahead of onset, with just under 71% sensitivity and more than 72% specificity. Most expanded thyroid clonotypes (frequency above 0.001) were also found in blood, which suggests that blood repertoires may mirror thyroid immune responses.

Amplification of TCR beta CDR3 regions was carried out from RNA transcripts. For the first round of RT-PCR on the TCR CDR3, the HTBI primer set was used together with the Qiagen OneStep RT-PCR kit. A second multiplex PCR round built the libraries, followed by size selection and purification. Paired-end sequencing of the libraries was performed with 100 bp reads on an Illumina HiSeq2000. The authors' pipeline ran thus. SOAPnuke was used to process the raw data, with reads discarded if the reads contained adapters or uncalled bases, had a mean Phred below 15, or lacked an exact constant-primer or identifier match. High-quality paired reads were merged using COPE v1.2.5, and each unique nucleotide sequence was defined as a clonotype. Clonotypes were aligned to IMGT TRBV, TRBD and TRBJ reference segments using MiTCR v1.1. Analysis was restricted to V-J combinations with a frequency above 0.0001, which covered over 98% of repertoires. The TCS score was defined as F50 (clonal expansion) divided by E x V (chaos), with BLOSUM62-based TCRdist calculated between CDR3 peptides within each V-J. Welch's t-statistics and random forest reduced several hundred V-J features to 10 to 15, which were used in a naive Bayes classifier (R e1071). The public reads were reprocessed in TCRdb via fastp at Q25 and MiXCR, keeping in-frame beta chains. Entries are consolidated by CDR3 protein sequence, retaining the most common genes and DNA. The V and J calls were determined by TCRdb, not by the authors. The sample yields about 560,000 distinct CDR3 sequences; 16% were counted once. The ten largest account for 18% of the sample.

The CDR3 runs 13 amino acids, cysteine and phenylalanine included. The retained sequence is limited to the CDR3, 39 bases, with the frame set at the first base. V and J lose 4 bases and 4 bases, and a span of 7 bases separates them. Per the germline V gene, MDHEN is the CDR1 and SYDVKM is the CDR2. Graves' hyperthyroidism was defined as stable when no progression to ophthalmopathy occurred over 18 months of follow-up. Hyperthyroidism patients were aged 18 to 65 years and newly diagnosed, with disease duration of less than 2 months. Any patient with an uncontrolled infection, another autoimmune disease, pregnancy or lactation was excluded. Diagnoses were based on clinical symptoms, serum thyroxine and TRAb, thyroid ultrasound and orbital computed tomography. PBMCs were isolated from about 9 ml of fresh peripheral blood by Ficoll-Paque density gradient centrifugation. Trizol reagent was used to extract total RNA, and RNA quality was then checked on an Agilent 2100 Bioanalyzer.

This clonotype showed up many times. Its recognized antigen is unknown. Base qualities are not provided; no much larger clone lies one nucleotide away. The rearranged chain carries TRBV28 and TRBJ2-2; the D gene is not confidently resolved. Sequenced: blood. This receptor was taken from a woman in her late teens or twenties with Graves' hyperthyroidism. The CDR3 reads as follows: CASSSWTTGELFF. DNA sequence: TGTGCCAGCAGTTCTTGGACCACCGGGGAGCTGTTTTTT.